These T cell receptor beta chains were read from a single sample in a study of cytotoxic CD8 clonotypes in ibrutinib-treated CLL. The repertoire was sequenced with immunoSEQ multiplex PCR; TCRdb's copy has only in-frame clones and lacks some. The data hold 65,000 to 90,000 clones, with over 80% observed a single time. The sample was PBMCs, taken after 24 months of ibrutinib treatment. These receptors were obtained from a human donor with chronic lymphocytic leukemia. Both conserved end residues are part of each CDR3. Fields, in order: V gene, J gene, D gene, clone size, CDR3 DNA, CDR3 protein. D genes are given only for firm matches. Size values are once, few and many counts, or a class for expanded clones, and some rows have none.

V gene: TRBV5-1; J gene: TRBJ2-3; D gene: TRBD1; clone size: .; CDR3 DNA: TGCGCCAGCAGCTCTTTCCCGGCACAGGGGACAGATACGCAGTATTTT; CDR3 protein: CASSSFPAQGTDTQYF
V gene: TRBV25-1; J gene: TRBJ1-2; D gene: TRBD1; clone size: few; CDR3 DNA: TGTGCCAGCAGTCAATCGACAGGGTACAACTATGGCTACACCTTC; CDR3 protein: CASSQSTGYNYGYTF
V gene: TRBV5-4; J gene: TRBJ2-3; D gene: .; clone size: .; CDR3 DNA: TGTGCCAGCAGCTTGGCTGACTTCACAGATACGCAGTATTTT; CDR3 protein: CASSLADFTDTQYF
V gene: TRBV6-5; J gene: TRBJ2-7; D gene: .; clone size: .; CDR3 DNA: TGTGCCAGTAGAAAGGGGACTTTTTACTCCTACGAGCAGTACTTC; CDR3 protein: CASRKGTFYSYEQYF
V gene: TRBV25-1; J gene: TRBJ2-7; D gene: .; clone size: .; CDR3 DNA: TGTGCCAGCAGTGCCTTAGGCTACGAGCAGTACTTC; CDR3 protein: CASSALGYEQYF
V gene: TRBV7-3; J gene: TRBJ2-1; D gene: TRBD2; clone size: .; CDR3 DNA: TGTGCCAGCAGCTTAATCGGCGGGAGGTACAATGAGCAGTTCTTC; CDR3 protein: CASSLIGGRYNEQFF
V gene: TRBV5-4; J gene: TRBJ2-7; D gene: TRBD2; clone size: .; CDR3 DNA: TGTGCCAGCAGCCCTCGCCCGAAGCCGGGACTAGGATCCTACGAGCAGTACTTC; CDR3 protein: CASSPRPKPGLGSYEQYF
V gene: TRBV6-6; J gene: TRBJ2-7; D gene: TRBD2; clone size: .; CDR3 DNA: TGTGCCAGCAGTTACCGGGTAGCGGGAGACTACGAGCAGTACTTC; CDR3 protein: CASSYRVAGDYEQYF
V gene: TRBV6-5; J gene: TRBJ1-1; D gene: .; clone size: .; CDR3 DNA: TGTGCCAGCAGATTACGGGAGAACACTGAAGCTTTCTTT; CDR3 protein: CASRLRENTEAFF
V gene: TRBV11-2; J gene: TRBJ2-5; D gene: .; clone size: .; CDR3 DNA: TGTGCCAGCAGCTTAGTGTCAGGGATCCCGAATGGGGAGACCCAGTACTTC; CDR3 protein: CASSLVSGIPNGETQYF
V gene: TRBV6-6; J gene: TRBJ1-1; D gene: .; clone size: once; CDR3 DNA: TGTGCCAGCGGTCTTGGGACAGAAGCTTTCTTT; CDR3 protein: CASGLGTEAFF
V gene: TRBV11-2; J gene: TRBJ2-7; D gene: .; clone size: .; CDR3 DNA: TGTGCCAGCAGCTTAGATTATGGGGTTTCGTCCTACGAGCAGTACTTC; CDR3 protein: CASSLDYGVSSYEQYF
V gene: TRBV19; J gene: TRBJ1-5; D gene: .; clone size: .; CDR3 DNA: TGTGCCACTGTCCGGGGGGGTGCCAATCAGCCCCAGCATTTT; CDR3 protein: CATVRGGANQPQHF
V gene: TRBV7-3; J gene: TRBJ2-3; D gene: .; clone size: .; CDR3 DNA: TGTGCCAGCAGCTTAACAGCGGGTAGCACAGATACGCAGTATTTT; CDR3 protein: CASSLTAGSTDTQYF
V gene: TRBV13; J gene: TRBJ2-3; D gene: .; clone size: .; CDR3 DNA: TGTGCCAGCAGCCAAAATAACAAGGGGTCGTACACAGATACGCAGTATTTT; CDR3 protein: CASSQNNKGSYTDTQYF
V gene: TRBV9; J gene: TRBJ2-3; D gene: .; clone size: .; CDR3 DNA: TGTGCCAGCAGCGTAACCCGGGACTGGACAGATACGCAGTATTTT; CDR3 protein: CASSVTRDWTDTQYF
V gene: TRBV5-1; J gene: TRBJ2-1; D gene: TRBD2; clone size: .; CDR3 DNA: TGCGCCAGCAGCTTGGAGGGGACGGGAGGAAGGAATGAGCAGTTCTTC; CDR3 protein: CASSLEGTGGRNEQFF
V gene: TRBV5-1; J gene: TRBJ2-1; D gene: TRBD2; clone size: few; CDR3 DNA: TGCGCCAGCAGCTTGTCCTTAGCGGGAGGGCCTGGGAATGAGCAGTTCTTC; CDR3 protein: CASSLSLAGGPGNEQFF
V gene: TRBV4-1; J gene: TRBJ2-6; D gene: TRBD1; clone size: .; CDR3 DNA: TGCGCCAGCAGCCAAGCCGGGACAGGGGGAACCGCTCTGTCGGCCAACGTCCTGACTTTC; CDR3 protein: CASSQAGTGGTALSANVLTF
V gene: TRBV7-2; J gene: TRBJ2-7; D gene: TRBD2; clone size: .; CDR3 DNA: TGTGCCAGCAGCTTTACGACTAGCGGTCCCTACGAGCAGTACTTC; CDR3 protein: CASSFTTSGPYEQYF
V gene: TRBV18; J gene: TRBJ2-1; D gene: TRBD2; clone size: .; CDR3 DNA: TGTGCCAGCTCACCGGAGGGACTAGCCACCAATGAGCAGTTCTTC; CDR3 protein: CASSPEGLATNEQFF
V gene: TRBV30; J gene: TRBJ2-1; D gene: TRBD2; clone size: .; CDR3 DNA: TGTGCCTGGACCAAAGGGACTAGCGCATACAATGAGCAGTTCTTC; CDR3 protein: CAWTKGTSAYNEQFF
V gene: TRBV7-2; J gene: TRBJ2-1; D gene: TRBD2; clone size: .; CDR3 DNA: TGTGCCAGCAGCTCCGGGACTAGCGGGCCCAATGAGCAGTTCTTC; CDR3 protein: CASSSGTSGPNEQFF
V gene: TRBV28; J gene: TRBJ1-2; D gene: .; clone size: .; CDR3 DNA: TGTGCCACCACCGATGTTCTGGGAGAACTTGGATCCTATGGCTACACCTTC; CDR3 protein: CATTDVLGELGSYGYTF
V gene: TRBV5-4; J gene: TRBJ2-5; D gene: TRBD2; clone size: .; CDR3 DNA: TGTGCCAGCAGTGACGGACTAGCGGGAGGAGAGACCCAGTACTTC; CDR3 protein: CASSDGLAGGETQYF
V gene: TRBV19; J gene: TRBJ2-7; D gene: TRBD1; clone size: .; CDR3 DNA: TGTGCCAGTAGTACATTATCGGGACAGGGGGCTCGAGAGCAGTACTTC; CDR3 protein: CASSTLSGQGAREQYF
V gene: TRBV19; J gene: TRBJ2-5; D gene: TRBD2; clone size: .; CDR3 DNA: TGTGCCAGTAGTATAGGGCTAGCGGGAAGGGAAGAGACCCAGTACTTC; CDR3 protein: CASSIGLAGREETQYF
V gene: TRBV5-1; J gene: TRBJ2-6; D gene: .; clone size: once; CDR3 DNA: TGCGCCAGCAGCTTGGAGGTCGCTGGGGCCAACGTCCTGACTTTC; CDR3 protein: CASSLEVAGANVLTF
V gene: TRBV29-1; J gene: TRBJ1-5; D gene: .; clone size: few; CDR3 DNA: TGCAGCGTTGGAACTCGGAACAGCAATCAGCCCCAGCATTTT; CDR3 protein: CSVGTRNSNQPQHF
V gene: TRBV7-2; J gene: TRBJ2-7; D gene: .; clone size: .; CDR3 DNA: TGTGCCAGCAGCTTAGGGGACACCACCTACGAGCAGTACTTC; CDR3 protein: CASSLGDTTYEQYF
V gene: TRBV6-5; J gene: TRBJ2-7; D gene: TRBD1; clone size: .; CDR3 DNA: TGTGCCAGCAGCCGACGACAGGGAACCTACGAGCAGTACTTC; CDR3 protein: CASSRRQGTYEQYF
V gene: TRBV4-2; J gene: TRBJ1-1; D gene: .; clone size: few; CDR3 DNA: TGTGCCAGCAGCCAAGATCGCCCGGGACCCACTGAAGCTTTCTTT; CDR3 protein: CASSQDRPGPTEAFF
V gene: TRBV11-1; J gene: TRBJ2-5; D gene: .; clone size: .; CDR3 DNA: TGTGCCAGCAGCCTGACAGATCAAGAGACCCAGTACTTC; CDR3 protein: CASSLTDQETQYF
V gene: TRBV30; J gene: TRBJ2-3; D gene: TRBD2; clone size: .; CDR3 DNA: TGTGCCTGGAGTCAGACTAGCGGGAGTATAGATACGCAGTATTTT; CDR3 protein: CAWSQTSGSIDTQYF
V gene: TRBV7-2; J gene: TRBJ1-2; D gene: .; clone size: .; CDR3 DNA: TGTGCCAGCAGCACGGACAGCCTGGACTATGGCTACACCTTC; CDR3 protein: CASSTDSLDYGYTF
V gene: TRBV7-9; J gene: TRBJ1-1; D gene: .; clone size: .; CDR3 DNA: TGTGCCAGCAGCCCGATAATTACGGGGGCCACTGAAGCTTTCTTT; CDR3 protein: CASSPIITGATEAFF
V gene: TRBV6-1; J gene: TRBJ2-3; D gene: .; clone size: once; CDR3 DNA: TGTGCCAGCAGTGCGCAGGGCACAGATACGCAGTATTTT; CDR3 protein: CASSAQGTDTQYF
V gene: TRBV6-5; J gene: TRBJ1-5; D gene: .; clone size: .; CDR3 DNA: TGTGCCAGCAGCAGCCGGGACGGAGGTTATCAGCCCCAGCATTTT; CDR3 protein: CASSSRDGGYQPQHF
V gene: TRBV7-2; J gene: TRBJ2-7; D gene: TRBD2; clone size: .; CDR3 DNA: TGTGCCAGCAGCTTAGTGGGGACTAGCGGGAGGGCGCGAGAGCAGTACTTC; CDR3 protein: CASSLVGTSGRAREQYF
V gene: TRBV28; J gene: TRBJ2-1; D gene: TRBD2; clone size: .; CDR3 DNA: TGTGCCAGCAGTCGCCCGGGACTAGCGGGCCCTGAGCAGTTCTTC; CDR3 protein: CASSRPGLAGPEQFF
V gene: TRBV5-6; J gene: TRBJ1-5; D gene: .; clone size: few; CDR3 DNA: TGTGCCAGCAGCGTGGGACAAGGCGCGACAACCCAGCATTTT; CDR3 protein: CASSVGQGATTQHF
V gene: TRBV18; J gene: TRBJ2-1; D gene: .; clone size: .; CDR3 DNA: TGTGCCAGCTCACCACCGGCGGGAAGGGCGGGGAATGAGCAGTTCTTC; CDR3 protein: CASSPPAGRAGNEQFF
V gene: TRBV7-7; J gene: TRBJ2-3; D gene: .; clone size: .; CDR3 DNA: TGTGCCAGCAGCTTTTCAGGGACCGATACGCAGTATTTT; CDR3 protein: CASSFSGTDTQYF
V gene: TRBV7-3; J gene: TRBJ2-6; D gene: .; clone size: .; CDR3 DNA: TGTGCCAGCAGCTTATCAGGGCCCGGGGCCAACGTCCTGACTTTC; CDR3 protein: CASSLSGPGANVLTF
V gene: TRBV27; J gene: TRBJ2-7; D gene: TRBD2; clone size: .; CDR3 DNA: TGTGCCAGCATCCTTCGGGCGGGAGTGGGAGAGCAGTACTTC; CDR3 protein: CASILRAGVGEQYF
V gene: TRBV15; J gene: TRBJ2-1; D gene: .; clone size: .; CDR3 DNA: TGTGCCACCACCCCGAGCTCCTACAATGAGCAGTTCTTC; CDR3 protein: CATTPSSYNEQFF
V gene: TRBV28; J gene: TRBJ1-2; D gene: TRBD1; clone size: once; CDR3 DNA: TGTGCCAGCACTGGACAGGGGGGAATTTATGGCTACACCTTC; CDR3 protein: CASTGQGGIYGYTF
V gene: TRBV5-6; J gene: TRBJ2-7; D gene: .; clone size: .; CDR3 DNA: TGTGCCAGCAGCCAGTTATCGGGGGAGGCCTACGAGCAGTACTTC; CDR3 protein: CASSQLSGEAYEQYF
V gene: TRBV7-9; J gene: TRBJ1-1; D gene: TRBD1; clone size: .; CDR3 DNA: TGTGCCAGCAGCATCGGACAGGGGGAAAACACTGAAGCTTTCTTT; CDR3 protein: CASSIGQGENTEAFF
V gene: TRBV7-3; J gene: TRBJ2-1; D gene: .; clone size: .; CDR3 DNA: TGTGCCAGCAGCTTAGGGTCCACCACTATCAATGAGCAGTTCTTC; CDR3 protein: CASSLGSTTINEQFF
V gene: TRBV5-1; J gene: TRBJ2-2; D gene: .; clone size: many; CDR3 DNA: TGCGCCAGCAGCTTGGGTAGCGGTTATCCGAACACCGGGGAGCTGTTTTTT; CDR3 protein: CASSLGSGYPNTGELFF
V gene: TRBV28; J gene: TRBJ2-7; D gene: .; clone size: .; CDR3 DNA: TGTGCCAGCAGTCCAACAGGACTCCTGGACGAGCAGTACTTC; CDR3 protein: CASSPTGLLDEQYF
V gene: TRBV10-2; J gene: TRBJ2-1; D gene: .; clone size: .; CDR3 DNA: TGCGCCAGCAATAGAGGGGGGGGTCACAATGAGCAGTTCTTC; CDR3 protein: CASNRGGGHNEQFF
V gene: TRBV30; J gene: TRBJ2-7; D gene: TRBD1; clone size: .; CDR3 DNA: TGTGCCTGGAGTCTAACAGGGGACTACGAGCAGTACTTC; CDR3 protein: CAWSLTGDYEQYF
V gene: TRBV6-1; J gene: TRBJ2-3; D gene: TRBD1; clone size: .; CDR3 DNA: TGTGCCAGCAGTCGACAGGGGGCGAAGTATTTT; CDR3 protein: CASSRQGAKYF
V gene: TRBV7-9; J gene: TRBJ2-1; D gene: TRBD2; clone size: once; CDR3 DNA: TGTGCCAGCAGCTCCCGACTAGCGGGGGCTTACAATGAGCAGTTCTTC; CDR3 protein: CASSSRLAGAYNEQFF
V gene: TRBV5-1; J gene: TRBJ2-5; D gene: .; clone size: .; CDR3 DNA: TGCGCCAGCAGCTTGGCCTGGGGACCCCAAGAGACCCAGTACTTC; CDR3 protein: CASSLAWGPQETQYF